This TCR beta chain was profiled in a study of blood T cell repertoires in COVID-19. At the level of the study: COVID-19 samples from acute and convalescent phases originated in the United States, Italy and Spain.

Seattle patients were enrolled during active infection and followed longitudinally. Method: immunoSEQ multiplex PCR; TCRdb's copy keeps in-frame clones and lacks some. The sample holds roughly 350,000 clones; more than 70% are singletons and the top ten take just under 7.5%. Trimming took 5 bases from V and 4 from J; bases not matched to a gene: 8. The CDR3 length is 15 residues. CDR1 LGHNT and CDR2 FRNRAP come from the germline V gene. V gene TRBV12-5 combines with J gene TRBJ1-3, with 7 positions matching TRBD1. The specimen was peripheral blood. The clonotype was recovered from a woman in her 70s with COVID-19, enrolled during active disease. CDR3 residues: CASGPRQGGGNTIYF. DNA of the CDR3: TGTGCTAGTGGTCCCCGGCAAGGGGGCGGAAACACCATATATTTT.